This entry is about one TCR beta chain. Its target is unknown. CDR1 and CDR2 from the germline V gene are SGHAT and FQNNGV. V trimming: 1 base; J trimming: 0 bases; junction bases outside the gene matches: 5. The CDR3 is 17 residues long. This sample is part of a study of long-term antiretroviral therapy in people with HIV. General study points: Once patients were on ART, diversity went higher but still fell short of transplant donor controls. Pre-ART-expanded clones dominated the repertoire at all time points. Blood, drawn from about 2004 to 2017, may reflect older ART regimens.

At the survey level, the v3.0 immunoSEQ assay was run. The method was immunoSEQ multiplex PCR; TCRdb's version includes in-frame clones alone and lacks a portion of them. The sample consists of tens of thousands of clones, nearly 95% of them appearing once. V and J are TRBV11-2 and TRBJ2-5, with 10 bases matching TRBD2. The TCR originated in a woman aged 50 to 65 with HIV. Sequencing was performed on unsorted PBMCs, taken 3.7 years after starting antiretroviral therapy. CDR3 DNA: TGTGCCAGCAGCTTAGGCGTAGCGGGGGGTTACCAAGAGACCCAGTACTTC. This codes for CASSLGVAGGYQETQYF.